This T cell receptor (beta chain) derives from a study of cytomegalovirus exposure and HLA in healthy donors. Study outcomes and limitations: In vitro confirmation showed a few CMV-associated chains to be CMV antigen specific. A missense DCLRE1C variant was associated with V- and J-gene trimming of TCR beta chains in a later analysis, and an independent cohort replicated the association. A classifier reportedly called cytomegalovirus status with high sensitivity and specificity. Upon later analysis, TCR association rates were observed to vary by HLA locus, being highest for DRB1 and lowest for HLA-C.

13 Jbeta primers and 60 Vbeta primers were used for the PCR. Data came from immunoSEQ multiplex PCR; TCRdb stores just in-frame clones and leaves some out. The sample table sets out about 200,000 clones. For this clone: The antigen is undetermined.

Looked up from germline, CDR1 is SGHRS and CDR2 is YFSETQ. CDR3 length: 15 residues. Losses at the gene ends were 2 bases for V and 3 bases for J; bases not matched to a gene: 3. The sample taken for sequencing was PBMCs. J is TRBJ1-5 and V is TRBV5-1; 9 bases fit TRBD1. The receptor was derived from a boy aged 5-17 years in good health and CMV-seronegative. This CDR3 reads CASSLQGADNQPQHF. DNA for the CDR3: TGCGCCAGCAGCTTACAGGGGGCGGACAATCAGCCCCAGCATTTT.